This T cell receptor (beta chain) is from a study of beta chain features in type 1 diabetes (dated by TCRdb to the late 2010s). Background for the entire study: Patients and healthy donors did not differ in mean age, gender distribution, total cell number or subset yield. Across all samples, some 110,000,000 sorted cells were examined, and cell number per subset correlated strongly with RNA yield. The study compared the TCRB repertoires of sorted circulating CD4+ T cell subsets in recently diagnosed type 1 diabetes patients with those in matched healthy donors. Naive and central memory subsets were obtained from all 28 donors, but regulatory and stem cell-like memory subsets were isolated from only 8 patients and about 8 healthy donors.

Comments on this clone: What antigen it recognizes has not been identified. The input lacks base qualities; no much larger clone sits a single base away.

V drops 0 bases and J drops 7 bases, leaving 12 bases in between. CDR1 GTSNPN and CDR2 SVGIG are derived from the germline V gene (reference sequence). CDR3 length: 13 amino acids, cysteine to phenylalanine. This entry keeps only the CDR3 DNA: 39 bases, framed from base 1. Each donor gave one peripheral blood draw, averaging about 100 mL, which was collected into heparinised tubes. A BD FACSAria II was used to sort naive, central memory, regulatory and stem cell-like memory CD4+ T cells with a panel that included CD45RO, CCR7, CD25, CD127, CD95 and CD27. Purity was above 98% for every sorted population. PBMCs were isolated right away by Lymphoprep density gradient centrifugation and were stained directly, without culture. Samples were stained and sorted in pairs, with one healthy donor and one patient per experiment, so that batch effects were minimized. The entire isolated RNA was reverse transcribed using the High Capacity cDNA Reverse Transcription Kit, and thus expressed TCRB transcripts were sequenced. Deep immunoSEQ sequencing was performed on naive, central memory and regulatory T cell samples, with an average of roughly 3.5 million total reads per sample. After sorted cells were lysed in RLT buffer, RNA was extracted with DNase-treated RNeasy Micro or Mini kits, with the choice depending on cell number. Each cell subset was processed on its own to prevent cross-contamination, while patient and healthy donor samples were processed together. Using the immunoSEQ multiplex PCR, TCRB sequences were amplified from cDNA into 87-bp fragments spanning the CDR3 region. Sequencing of the amplicons was performed on the Illumina HiSeq platform. The study's own analysis went as follows. Synthetic template baselines were used to correct PCR bias computationally, reads within Hamming distance 2 were collapsed together, and singletons that could not be merged were discarded. Reads were aligned to IMGT to assign V, D and J genes, CDR3 length, and insertions or deletions at six rearrangement sites. Within each subset, clonotype counts were normalized to sorted cell number, after which true diversity and Gini coefficients were computed with the tcR R package. The overlap coefficient, calculated on TCRB nucleotide sequences, was used to measure repertoire sharing. Out-of-frame TCRB sequences from naive cells were analyzed as a proxy for the pre-selection repertoire. Here the immuneACCESS table is served through TCRdb, limited to in-frame sequences with V and J called. Missing clones are a known gap in these copies; in checked studies unresolved V genes cover under half, and the rest lacks a known reason. That table supplies the V and J calls and clone size; D and trimming were determined from the DNA. The sample includes roughly 730,000 clones, with roughly 12% observed a single time. The ten largest clones add up to approximately 0.022% of the sample.

Overall results and qualifications from the work: PCR might favor shorter templates, but patient and control samples were amplified and corrected together, so any skew would affect both groups equally. Sequencing cDNA rather than genomic DNA could over-represent highly expressing activated cells, although activation and CD3 levels did not differ between groups. Because small numbers of individuals were included in the HLA sub-analyses, any influence of HLA type on TCRB rearrangement was left unresolved. Naive, central memory and regulatory TCRB repertoires appeared more similar among patients than among healthy donors. Patients with type 1 diabetes made fewer insertions and deleted more nucleotides at VDJ recombination sites, implying thymic rearrangement abnormalities. In all four CD4+ subsets, TCRB CDR3 length was moderately but significantly shorter in type 1 diabetes patients.

Material: naive CD4+ T cells from blood. This specimen's cell subset or site label, interpreted: true naive CD4+ T cells. The sequence came from a man aged 18 to 30 with type 1 diabetes. The rearrangement joined TRBV30 to TRBJ1-2; perhaps TRBD1 is the D gene, with 5 bases matching. The CDR3 protein: CAWSVQVGGGYTF. At the DNA level, the sequence is TGTGCCTGGAGTGTACAGGTTGGGGGTGGCTACACCTTC.